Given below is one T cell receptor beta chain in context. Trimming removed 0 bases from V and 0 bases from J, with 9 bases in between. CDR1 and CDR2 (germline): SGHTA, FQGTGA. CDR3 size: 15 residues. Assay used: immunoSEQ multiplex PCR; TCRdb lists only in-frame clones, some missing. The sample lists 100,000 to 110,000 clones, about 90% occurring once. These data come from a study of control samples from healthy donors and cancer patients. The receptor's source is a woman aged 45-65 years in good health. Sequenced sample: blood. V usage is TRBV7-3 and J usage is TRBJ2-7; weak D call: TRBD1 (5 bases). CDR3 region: CASSLTADISYEQYF. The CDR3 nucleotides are TGTGCCAGCAGCTTAACTGCGGACATCTCCTACGAGCAGTACTTC.